This T cell receptor beta chain comes out of a study of OX40 agonist ivuxolimab in advanced cancers. Study results and limitations: Expanded clones were, on average, more numerous among CD8+ T cells than CD4+. The authors did not determine the antigen specificity of the expanded peripheral T cells.

Points on this clone: The antigen remains undetermined.

The table came from immunoSEQ multiplex PCR; TCRdb's copy has only in-frame clones and leaves some out. The table shows some 52,000 clones, with approximately 80% occurring only once. This clonotype was obtained from an adult with an advanced solid tumor such as melanoma, head and neck, liver or kidney cancer. The sample here was CD4+ or CD8+ T cells sorted from blood, taken in a trial of the OX40 agonist ivuxolimab.

CDR3 amino acids: CASSPTGTGELFF. For the CDR3, the DNA is TGTGCCAGCTCACCAACCGGGACCGGGGAGCTGTTTTTT. The rearrangement joins TRBV18 to TRBJ2-2, with D unresolved. This CDR3 has 13 residues. V was trimmed by 2 bases and J by 5 bases, leaving 6 bases between them. CDR1 and CDR2 (germline): KGHSH, LQKENI.